This record looks at one T cell receptor beta chain sequence and its context. Its specific antigen is unknown. Base qualities are not at hand, and no much larger clone is one base apart. The data were taken from a study of cytomegalovirus exposure and HLA in healthy donors (dated by TCRdb to about 2017). About the full investigation: An earlier analysis of 550 to 700 of the donors reported approximately 290 Gb of sequence data and 117 million unique TCR beta sequences from 150 million to 200 million T cells. Roughly 320 gigabases of sequencing data and approximately 91 million unique TCR sequences made up an early release that covered several hundred HLA-typed donors. The genetic ancestry cluster associated with self-reported Caucasian donors included over 65% of the roughly 400 genotyped donors. The study aimed to test whether cataloging public T cell receptors could reveal signatures of past pathogen exposure. The study used immunosequencing to profile the T cell repertoires of 666 subjects and linked those repertoires to cytomegalovirus serostatus. A separate validation cohort of more than 100 different subjects was used in addition to the roughly 700-subject first cohort. The study combined high-throughput TCR immunosequencing, statistical association of individual TCRs with disease status, and machine learning to predict cytomegalovirus infection status. In a later analysis, previously published TCR beta repertoires from 550 to 700 donors were re-analyzed and high-resolution HLA genotyping was added so that TCR occurrence patterns could be studied. The later analysis used no new phenotypic data to find candidate immune exposures, relying instead on TCR beta sequences and their occurrence across donors. An earlier analysis of about 620 of the donors applied high-throughput TCR beta sequencing to assess whether each TCR beta V gene segment acted as functional or pseudogenic. Donor age, sex, ethnicity and CMV serostatus were collected together with the repertoire data. In a later genetic analysis, genome-wide SNP genotypes for about three fifths of the roughly 670 donors were used, and that subset was treated as a discovery cohort. Every discovery cohort repertoire had been produced on one sequencing platform. HLA typing covered class I and class II loci at four-digit resolution. Typing coverage varied by locus: roughly 620-640 donors for A, B, C, DRB1 and DQB1; around 560 for DQA1; more than 600 for DPA1; approximately 490 for DPB1. Roughly 5 DR-DQ haplotypes were treated as single units for association and clustering because of strong linkage in the cohort. On average, about 200,000 unique TCR beta nucleotide sequences were sequenced per donor among fewer than 500 genotyped donors of the cohort, with around 19% of those sequences being non-productive.

Overall study outcomes, separate from this receptor: This cohort had only TCR beta chains sequenced, and the lack of alpha or paired-chain data limited which features could be detected. An association between a missense DCLRE1C variant and V-gene and J-gene trimming of TCR beta chains was found in a later genetic analysis and replicated in an independent cohort. In a later analysis, several top co-occurrence clusters were reported to appear linked to parvovirus B19, influenza, CMV and Epstein-Barr virus. In a later analysis, over 15,000 TCR beta sequences were associated with specific HLA alleles at a false discovery rate of 0.05. Most CMV-associated TCR beta chains appeared to be HLA-restricted in a later analysis, and the HLA associations seemed to be driven largely by CMV exposure. Cytomegalovirus status was reported to be diagnosed by the classifier with high specificity and sensitivity in both the original and validation cohorts. Linkage disequilibrium might explain the correlated functional status among segregating V segments, but an unknown experimental factor could not be ruled out. A further reported finding was that TCR beta sequences accurately predicted the HLA-A and HLA-B alleles for most subjects in the first cohort. According to a later analysis, TCR association rates differed among HLA loci, with DRB1 alleles showing the most associated TCRs and HLA-C alleles showing the fewest. Some IMGT-functional V segments, including TRBV6-2 and TRBV6-3, could not be distinguished by the 87-base-pair reads and were therefore excluded. Assigning TCR associations to individual alleles was difficult when HLA alleles, especially DR and DQ, strongly co-occurred. Immune exposure information for the cohort was limited to CMV serostatus. In the study, some 160 TCR beta chains were listed as associated with cytomegalovirus. Across donors, most TCR sequences were observed very rarely, whereas some public TCRs were present in many individuals. Because counts were too low, 15 to 20 rarely observed V segments, including chromosome 9 orphons, were excluded from the earlier analysis of under 650 of the donors. A cluster of highly shared sequence variants was judged likely to represent a technical artifact of the sequencing pipeline. Because HLA typing was missing for some donors at each locus, association tests included only the typed subset. According to the authors, the approach could potentially be generalized to other disease states and immunological phenotypes. Three of the identified cytomegalovirus-associated TCR beta chains were confirmed in vitro to be specific for cytomegalovirus antigens. Compared with equally common non-associated chains, HLA-associated TCR beta chains in a later analysis were more clonally expanded and had lower generation probabilities. An earlier analysis of approximately 590 of the donors showed that most TCR beta V segments appeared in productive rearrangements either about 90% or about 30% of the time, which broadly matched IMGT annotations. Roughly uniform sequencing depth across donors was assumed in presence/absence analyses, although this assumption may not hold. A later genetic analysis reported fewer N-insertions in productive TCRs among donors in an Asian-associated ancestry cluster than the approximately 700-donor mean.

Ends trimmed: V by 0 bases, J by 2 bases; bases unmatched to a gene: 3. Reading from cysteine to phenylalanine, the CDR3 counts 18 amino acids. Just CDR3 DNA is preserved here, 54 bases in frame from base 1. Taken from the germline V gene, the CDR1 and CDR2 loops are SGHTA and FQGTGA. The method behind the library was the immunoSEQ multiplex PCR assay. The multiplex PCR relied on a mix of 60 forward primers for TCR Vbeta segments and 13 reverse primers for TCR Jbeta segments. The CDR3 region of rearranged TCR beta genes was amplified from genomic DNA by a multiplex PCR assay. The amplified TCR beta libraries were sequenced on the Illumina HiSeq System as 87-base-pair reads. The published analysis was carried out like this. A later analysis counted about 76 million unique TCR beta chains across the 670 or so repertoires, and 10 million to 12 million of these chains were shared by at least two donors. To remove PCR and sequencing errors, raw reads were error-corrected and collapsed into unique sequences using a nearest-neighbor algorithm that merged closely related sequences. CDR3 sequences were aligned to IMGT reference sequences to assign V, D and J gene segments. For a sequence to be retained, at least a six-nucleotide match to both a V gene segment and a J gene segment was required. Rearrangements were classified as productive when the CDR3 lacked stop codons and remained in frame with V and J, and all other rearrangements were classified as non-productive. CDR3 was defined according to IMGT convention as the region running from the second conserved V-encoded cysteine to the conserved J-encoded phenylalanine. Sequences without an unambiguous match to a single V gene segment were excluded from the earlier analysis of several hundred of the donors. In an earlier analysis of several hundred of the donors, V segments were called functional above 56.7% productive rearrangements and were called segregating when the between-donor standard deviation exceeded 5%. A statistical classification framework was built to diagnose cytomegalovirus status from the catalog of TCR beta chain sequences. V and J gene assignment, in a later analysis, came from comparing TCR nucleotide sequences with IMGT/GENE-DB human TR gene sequences. Using the TCRdist pipeline, a later analysis assigned CDR3 sequences along with most-parsimonious VDJ recombination scenarios. In a later analysis, each TCR beta chain was defined by its CDR3 amino acid sequence together with its V-gene family, and reads lacking a unique V-gene family were excluded. To address suspected cross-contamination and a sequencing artifact, a later analysis removed 592 highly shared, low-generation-probability nucleotide sequences. A later analysis calculated a clonal expansion index for each public chain from normalized within-repertoire ranks of inferred template counts. A later analysis computed generation probabilities with a VDJ recombination model fitted to out-of-frame rearrangements, and checked the results against IGoR. In a later analysis, TCR-TCR, TCR-HLA and TCR-CMV co-occurrence was scored with hypergeometric tests, and a repertoire-size bias correction was applied to TCR pairs. False discovery rates were estimated in a later analysis by permuting HLA or CMV assignments 20 times. In a later analysis, co-occurring TCRs were grouped using DBSCAN, and TCRdist sequence similarity was added for clustering within HLA-allele-positive subsets. Co-occurrence clustering excluded repertoires with fewer than 30,000 or more than 120,000 public chains, plus five with anomalous nucleotide sharing. As stored in TCRdb, this immuneACCESS dataset retains in-frame rearrangements with V and J assigned. A fraction of the clones does not appear; measured against another copy, unresolved V genes explain less than half of the discrepancy, and the remainder lacks a known reason. D and trimming come from the DNA, and the V and J calls and clone size come from that table. This sample is represented by about 300,000 clones; about nine tenths of them were singletons. The top ten constitute 3.5% to 4% of the sample.

The cohort was made up of hundreds of healthy bone marrow donors. At the time of sampling, all cohort members were nominally healthy, though unrecorded immune exposures were likely present. The donor tested CMV seropositive, placing the donor among the approximately 290 seropositive members of the cohort. Every donor gave a peripheral blood sample, and the peripheral blood mononuclear cells from that sample were used for TCR beta sequencing. Genomic DNA extraction from the blood cell samples was performed with the Qiagen DNeasy Blood Extraction Kit. The sequence was collected from a middle-aged man in good health and CMV-seropositive. The sample consisted of PBMCs. The chain links TRBV7-3 with TRBJ2-1; 14 bases in the junction line up with TRBD2. The base sequence is TGTGCCAGCAGCTTAACGGGGACTAGCGGGAGTCCCTACAATGAGCAGTTCTTC. Its protein is CASSLTGTSGSPYNEQFF.